These T cell receptor beta chains were read from a single sample in a study of cytomegalovirus exposure and HLA in healthy donors. Produced via immunoSEQ multiplex PCR; TCRdb's table is partial and in-frame only. In all, the sample yields some 96,000 clones. The sample consisted of PBMCs. Receptors originate from a woman aged 25 to 39 in good health and CMV-seronegative. CDR3s include the opening cysteine and the closing phenylalanine or tryptophan. A D gene is named only where the DNA matches it firmly.

>TRBJ1-4|TRBV27|NA
TGTGCCAGCACTCATACAGCAACTAATGAAAAACTGTTTTTT
CASTHTATNEKLFF
>TRBJ2-5|TRBV7-2|NA
TGTGCCAGCAGCCCAAGGACGGGGGGCGAGACCCAGTACTTC
CASSPRTGGETQYF
>TRBJ2-6|TRBV11-2|NA
TGTGCCAGCAGCCGACTTGACGCCTCTGGGGCCAACGTCCTGACTTTC
CASSRLDASGANVLTF
>TRBJ1-2|TRBV19|TRBD1
TGTGCCAGTACCAGGGACAGTTACTATGGCTACACCTTC
CASTRDSYYGYTF
>TRBJ1-4|TRBV27|TRBD1
TGTGCCAGCAGAGGGACAGGGATTTTTGCAACTAATGAAAAACTGTTTTTT
CASRGTGIFATNEKLFF
>TRBJ1-1|TRBV11-3|NA
TGTGCCAGCAGCTCCGACAGGAGTGGCACTGAAGCCTTCTTT
CASSSDRSGTEAFF
>TRBJ2-7|TRBV30|TRBD2
TGTGCCTGGAGGGCCCTGGGAGGGGCCGACGAGCAGTACTTC
CAWRALGGADEQYF
>TRBJ1-1|TRBV7-8|NA
TGTGCCAGCGGGTCCCTCCGGGGCACTGAAGCTTTCTTT
CASGSLRGTEAFF
>TRBJ2-7|TRBV28|TRBD1
TGTGCCAGCAGTTACAGGGGAATCTCCTACGAGCAGTACTTC
CASSYRGISYEQYF
>TRBJ2-3|TRBV4-2|TRBD2
TGTGCCAGCAGCCTAGCGGGGGGGCTGTTAGATACGCAGTATTTT
CASSLAGGLLDTQYF
>TRBJ2-7|TRBV28|NA
TGTGCCAGCGAAAGTCGGGAGTACTACGAGCAGTACTTC
CASESREYYEQYF
>TRBJ1-5|TRBV25-1|NA
TGTGCCAGCAGTGGAACGCAGGGGCGGCACAATCAGCCCCAGCATTTT
CASSGTQGRHNQPQHF
>TRBJ2-7|TRBV7-8|NA
TGTGCCAGCAGCTTACAGGGCCACGAGCAGTACTTC
CASSLQGHEQYF
>TRBJ1-2|TRBV18|TRBD1
TGTGCCAGCTCACCTCCGGGACAGGGGGCGGAAGGCTACACCTTC
CASSPPGQGAEGYTF
>TRBJ2-2|TRBV7-2|NA
TGTGCCAGCAGCGAGGACGGGGCGAACACCGGGGAGCTGTTTTTT
CASSEDGANTGELFF
>TRBJ1-2|TRBV19|NA
TGTGCCAGTAGTATCGGCAGGGCGTATGGCTACACCTTC
CASSIGRAYGYTF
>TRBJ1-6|TRBV28|TRBD1
TGTGCCAGCAGTATATCGGGACAGGGGTCGTTCCACTTT
CASSISGQGSFHF
>TRBJ2-7|TRBV20-1|TRBD2
TGCAGTGCGGAGGCGGGGGGCGAGCAGTACTTC
CSAEAGGEQYF
>TRBJ1-1|TRBV6-5|NA
TGTGCCAGCAGAGGGGCGGGAAACACTGAAGCTTTCTTT
CASRGAGNTEAFF
>TRBJ1-2|TRBV7-6|NA
TGTGCCAGCAGCCCGTCGACGAAGGGGTCCTATGGCTACACCTTC
CASSPSTKGSYGYTF
>TRBJ1-6|TRBV19|NA
TGTGCCAGTAGCAAACTGGTGAATTTACCCCTCCACTTT
CASSKLVNLPLHF
>TRBJ1-1|TRBV7-9|NA
TGTGCCAGCAGCTTAGGCCGGACTGAAGCTTTCTTT
CASSLGRTEAFF
>TRBJ2-7|TRBV7-9|NA
TGTGCCAGCAGGGGTTTAGCGCGACTACCGTCCTACGAGCAGTACTTC
CASRGLARLPSYEQYF